This T cell receptor beta chain was identified in a study of CD8 T cells in Susac syndrome. Broader study findings: Acknowledgment was made by the study that its TCR sequencing and HLA analysis involved a relatively small number of individuals.

Between the trimmed V and J ends, which lost 2 bases and 16 bases, there was a span of 15 bases. Germline assignment: CDR1 SEHNR and CDR2 FQNEAQ (reference sequence). The CDR3 totals 12 residues. Details on this clonotype: Its antigen is unidentified.

Sequencing of TCR beta was undertaken in CD8+ and CD4+ T cells derived from blood. Random hexamers served to reverse transcribe about 0.45 to 1 ug RNA. Amplification of TCR beta CDR3 by immunoSEQ multiplex PCR spanned 54 Vbeta and 13 Jbeta. MiXCR was run by TCRdb on the immunoSEQ multiplex PCR reads, yielding one entry per CDR3 protein. The data show approximately 68,000 distinct CDR3 sequences, about 94% seen once. The sequence was collected from a human donor with multiple sclerosis. The rearrangement uses TRBV7-9 and TRBJ2-1; D unclear. The sequencing input was CD8+ T cells from PBMCs. The CDR3 sequence is CASSLLDLRCFF. The CDR3 DNA sequence: TGTGCCAGCAGCTTATTGGACCTCAGATGTTTCTTC.